The TCR beta chain described here comes from a study of response to subunit inactivated influenza vaccine. Study-level results: The authors put forward the suggestion that each seasonal influenza vaccination may bring in only a limited number of new T cells.

This clonotype was picked up a small number of times. Its antigen remains unidentified. Trimming at V came to 5 bases and at J to 7 bases, leaving 5 bases not matched to a gene. Germline V gives CDR1 SGHTA, CDR2 FQGNSA. This CDR3 has 14 amino acids. TCRdb analysed the RT-PCR reads with MiXCR anew, one entry per CDR3 protein. Of about 520,000 distinct CDR3 sequences listed, about 25% were seen once; the top ten hold around 2%. V gene TRBV7-2 combines with J gene TRBJ2-1; 10 nucleotides line up with TRBD1. This TCR was sampled from a man aged 50 to 60 who received an inactivated influenza vaccine. The sequencing used CD4+ T cells sorted from PBMCs, collected 5 days after vaccination. Here the CDR3 reads CASSRQGAFNEQFF. CDR3 nucleotide sequence: TGTGCCAGCAGCCGACAGGGGGCTTTTAATGAGCAGTTCTTC.